This record looks at one T cell receptor (beta chain) sequence and its context. Original processing methods: Estimation of nucleated cell counts was performed using reference gene primer amplification. Here immunoSEQ multiplex PCR was the method, and the copy in TCRdb shows in-frame clones only, minus some. V and J calls and clone size are copied from that table; D and trimming were computed from the DNA. The table has 140,000 to 150,000 clones, 80% to 90% seen once. This specimen comes from a study of blood T cell repertoires in COVID-19. Study at large: COVID-19 samples collected from the United States, Italy and Spain covered acute and convalescent phases.

The source of this sequence is a woman aged 45-65 years with acute or convalescent COVID-19. Sequencing was done on a sample of peripheral blood.

The CDR3 here is CATSGRTSEQFF. Here the CDR3 DNA reads TGTGCCACCAGTGGTCGTACAAGTGAGCAGTTCTTC. The genes are TRBV24-1 and TRBJ2-1; D gene unclear. Trimming took off 5 bases at V and 9 bases at J, with 10 bases between the two ends. Germline CDR1 reads KGHDR; CDR2 reads SFDVKD. This CDR3 region has 12 residues.